There are a few counts of the clone carrying this T cell receptor (beta chain). This entry belongs to a study of T cells in Graves' hyperthyroidism and ophthalmopathy. PBMCs were obtained from 10 ml fresh peripheral blood. The CDR3 consists of 14 residues. Germline lookup yields CDR1 MNHNY and CDR2 SVGAGI (reference sequence). Trimming took off 0 bases at V and 4 bases at J, with 7 bases between the two ends. What was amplified from RNA transcripts were TCR beta CDR3 regions. RT-PCR in the first round (using the HTBI primer set) targeted the TCR CDR3. TCRdb ran MiXCR on the multiplex PCR reads and lists one entry per CDR3 protein. The table records around 720,000 distinct CDR3 sequences, just over 35% of them present only once.

Sequencing used blood. The V gene is TRBV6-6, the J gene TRBJ1-5; a possible D gene is TRBD1 (5 bases). This clonotype originated in a woman in her thirties or forties with Graves' hyperthyroidism. The CDR3 nucleotides are TGTGCCAGCAGTTACTCGAAGGGGAATCAGCCCCAGCATTTT. Its translation is CASSYSKGNQPQHF.